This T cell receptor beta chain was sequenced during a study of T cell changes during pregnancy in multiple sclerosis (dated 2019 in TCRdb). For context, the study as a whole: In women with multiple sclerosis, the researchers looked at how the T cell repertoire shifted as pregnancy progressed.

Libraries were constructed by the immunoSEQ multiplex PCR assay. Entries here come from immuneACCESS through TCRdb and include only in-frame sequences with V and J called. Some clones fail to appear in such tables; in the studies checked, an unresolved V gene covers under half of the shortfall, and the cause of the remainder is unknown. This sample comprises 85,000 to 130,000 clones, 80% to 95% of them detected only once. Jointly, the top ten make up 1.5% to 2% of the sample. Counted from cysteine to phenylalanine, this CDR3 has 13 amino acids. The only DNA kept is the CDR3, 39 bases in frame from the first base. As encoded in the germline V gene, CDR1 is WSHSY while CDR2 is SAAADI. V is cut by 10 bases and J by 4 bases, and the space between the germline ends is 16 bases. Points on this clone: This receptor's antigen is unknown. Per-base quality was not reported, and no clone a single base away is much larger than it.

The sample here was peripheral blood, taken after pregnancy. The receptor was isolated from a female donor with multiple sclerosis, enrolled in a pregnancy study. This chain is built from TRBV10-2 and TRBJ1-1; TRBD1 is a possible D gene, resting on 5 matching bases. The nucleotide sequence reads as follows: TGCGCCATAAGGGGCAGGGTGGCCACTGAAGCTTTCTTT. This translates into CAIRGRVATEAFF.